This T cell receptor beta chain originates from a study of blood T cell repertoires in COVID-19. Study background: Samples taken during acute and convalescent COVID-19 were collected in the United States, Italy and Spain. The cDNA or gDNA used as material had been derived from T cells, B-cell-depleted T cells, or PBMCs.

Authors' methods: How many nucleated cells were present was estimated from reference gene primer amplification. The data were produced by immunoSEQ multiplex PCR, yet TCRdb's version contains in-frame clones alone and is incomplete. V and J calls and clone size are those listed in that table; D and trimming were worked out from the DNA. This table holds under 70,000 clones, roughly 90% found once. The source is a human donor with active COVID-19. The donor label of this sample is uncertain. Sample: peripheral blood.

CDR3 DNA: TGCGCCAGCAGCTCCAACAGGGGTTCCACTGAAGCTTTCTTT. Protein sequence: CASSSNRGSTEAFF. This chain connects TRBV5-1 to TRBJ1-1, with TRBD1 matching 7 bases. This CDR3 spans 14 amino acids. V trimming: 3 bases; J trimming: 4 bases; junction bases outside the gene matches: 6. Per germline, CDR1 SGHRS and CDR2 YFSETQ.